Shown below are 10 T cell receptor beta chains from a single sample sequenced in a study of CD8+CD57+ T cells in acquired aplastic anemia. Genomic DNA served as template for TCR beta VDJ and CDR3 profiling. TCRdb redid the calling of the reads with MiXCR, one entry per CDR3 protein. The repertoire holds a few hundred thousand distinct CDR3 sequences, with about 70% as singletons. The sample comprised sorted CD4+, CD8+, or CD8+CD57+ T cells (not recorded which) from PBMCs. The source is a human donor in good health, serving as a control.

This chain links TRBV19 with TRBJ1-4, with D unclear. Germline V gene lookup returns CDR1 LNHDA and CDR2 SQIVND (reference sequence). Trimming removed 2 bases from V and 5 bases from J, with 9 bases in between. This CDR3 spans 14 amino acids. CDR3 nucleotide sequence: TGTGCCAGTAGTATACTAACAGAAAATGAAAAACTGTTTTTT. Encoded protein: CASSILTENEKLFF.

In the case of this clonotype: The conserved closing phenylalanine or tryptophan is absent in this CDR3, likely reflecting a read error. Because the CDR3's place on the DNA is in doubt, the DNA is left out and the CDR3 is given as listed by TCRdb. The CDR3 spells CASSFGGPGYYEQ. The gene calls are TRBV7-2 and TRBJ2-1; no DNA check was done on the table's D call, TRBD1. Germline CDR1 reads SGHTA; CDR2 reads FQGNSA. The CDR3 is 13 amino acids long, termini counted.

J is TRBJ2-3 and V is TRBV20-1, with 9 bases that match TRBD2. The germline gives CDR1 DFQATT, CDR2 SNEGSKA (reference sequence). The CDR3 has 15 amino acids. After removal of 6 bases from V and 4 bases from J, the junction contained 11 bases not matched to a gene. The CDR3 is CSARPASGVADTQYF. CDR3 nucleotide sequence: TGCAGTGCCAGGCCGGCTAGCGGGGTGGCAGATACGCAGTATTTT.

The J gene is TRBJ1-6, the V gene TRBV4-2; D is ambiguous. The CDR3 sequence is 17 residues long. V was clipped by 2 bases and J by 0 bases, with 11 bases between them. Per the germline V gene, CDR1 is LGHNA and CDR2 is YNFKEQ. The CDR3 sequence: CASSQPTRSSYNSPLHF. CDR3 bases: TGTGCCAGCAGCCAACCAACTAGGAGCTCCTATAATTCACCCCTCCACTTT.

The CDR3 region has the DNA TGTGCCAGCAGTGAATGGGGGGAGGAGAGTTCACCCCTCCACTTT. It translates to CASSEWGEESSPLHF. J is TRBJ1-6 and V is TRBV25-1; weak D call: TRBD1 (5 bases). The V end was cut by 1 base, the J end by 9 bases, with 13 bases between. Germline V lookup: CDR1 MGHDK, CDR2 SYGVNS. The CDR3 runs 15 residues.

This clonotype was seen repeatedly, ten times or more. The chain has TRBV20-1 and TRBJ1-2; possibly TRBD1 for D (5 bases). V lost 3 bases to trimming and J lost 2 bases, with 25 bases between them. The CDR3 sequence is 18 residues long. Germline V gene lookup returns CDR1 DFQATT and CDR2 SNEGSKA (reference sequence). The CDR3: CSASVFRGQGVSNYGYTF. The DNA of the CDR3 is TGCAGTGCTAGTGTCTTCCGAGGGCAGGGAGTATCCAACTATGGCTACACCTTC.

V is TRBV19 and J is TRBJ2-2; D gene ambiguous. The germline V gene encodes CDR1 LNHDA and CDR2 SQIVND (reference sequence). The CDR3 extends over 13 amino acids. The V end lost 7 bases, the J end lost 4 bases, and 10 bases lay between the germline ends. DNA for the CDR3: TGTGCCAGTACCGCAGGTCTCACCGGGGAGCTGTTTTTT. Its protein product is CASTAGLTGELFF.

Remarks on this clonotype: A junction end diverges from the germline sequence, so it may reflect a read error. The CDR3 is CASSVPLGLGDERYF. Written as DNA, the CDR3 is TGTGCCAGCAGCGTCCCGCTGGGACTGGGAGACGAGCGGTACTTC. V gene TRBV7-2 combines with J gene TRBJ2-7; the D gene is possibly TRBD2 (6 bases). Germline V gene lookup returns CDR1 SGHTA and CDR2 FQGNSA. CDR3 length: 15 amino acids.

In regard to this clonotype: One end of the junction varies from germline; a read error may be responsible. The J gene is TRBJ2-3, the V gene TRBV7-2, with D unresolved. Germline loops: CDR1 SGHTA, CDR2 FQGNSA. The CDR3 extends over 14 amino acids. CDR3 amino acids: CASSFGPEESPQHF. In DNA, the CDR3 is TGTGCCAGCAGCTTCGGCCCCGAGGAATCACCCCAGCACTTT.

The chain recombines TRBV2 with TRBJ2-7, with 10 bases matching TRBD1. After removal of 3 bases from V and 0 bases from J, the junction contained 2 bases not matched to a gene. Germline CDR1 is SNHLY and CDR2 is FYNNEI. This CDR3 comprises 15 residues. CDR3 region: CASSDWTGGSYEQYF. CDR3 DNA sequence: TGTGCCAGCAGTGATTGGACAGGGGGCTCCTACGAGCAGTACTTC.